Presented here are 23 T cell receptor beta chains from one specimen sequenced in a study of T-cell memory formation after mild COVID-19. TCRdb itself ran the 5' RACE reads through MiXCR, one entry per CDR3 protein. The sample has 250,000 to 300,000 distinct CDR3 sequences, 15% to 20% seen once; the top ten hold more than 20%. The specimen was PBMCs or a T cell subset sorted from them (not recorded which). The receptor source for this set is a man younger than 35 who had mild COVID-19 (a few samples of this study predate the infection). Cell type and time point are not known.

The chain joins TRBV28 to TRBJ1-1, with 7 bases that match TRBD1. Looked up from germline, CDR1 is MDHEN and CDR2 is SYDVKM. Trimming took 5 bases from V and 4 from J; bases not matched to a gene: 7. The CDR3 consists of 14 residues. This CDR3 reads CASSTQGGGTEAFF. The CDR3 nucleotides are TGTGCCAGCAGTACGCAGGGGGGTGGCACTGAAGCTTTCTTT.

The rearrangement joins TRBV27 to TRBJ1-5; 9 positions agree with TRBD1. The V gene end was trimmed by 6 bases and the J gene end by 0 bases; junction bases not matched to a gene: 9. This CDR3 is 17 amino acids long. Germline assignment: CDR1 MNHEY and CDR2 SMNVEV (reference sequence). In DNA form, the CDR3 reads TGTGCCAGCAGCCCCCGATCGGGACAGGGTAGCAATCAGCCCCAGCATTTT. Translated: CASSPRSGQGSNQPQHF.

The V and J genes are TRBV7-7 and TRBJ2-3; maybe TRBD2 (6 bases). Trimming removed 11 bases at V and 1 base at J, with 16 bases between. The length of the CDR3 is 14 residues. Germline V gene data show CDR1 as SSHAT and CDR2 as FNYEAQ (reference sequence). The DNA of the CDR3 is TGTGCCGTCGGAACGGGACTGGGCACAGATACGCAGTATTTT. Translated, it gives CAVGTGLGTDTQYF.

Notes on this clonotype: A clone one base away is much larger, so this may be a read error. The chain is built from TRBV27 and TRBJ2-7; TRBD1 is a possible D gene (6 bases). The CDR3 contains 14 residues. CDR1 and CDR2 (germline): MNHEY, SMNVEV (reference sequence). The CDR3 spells CARSLIRGAHEQYF. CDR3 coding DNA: TGTGCCAGAAGTTTAATCAGGGGAGCTCATGAGCAGTACTTC.

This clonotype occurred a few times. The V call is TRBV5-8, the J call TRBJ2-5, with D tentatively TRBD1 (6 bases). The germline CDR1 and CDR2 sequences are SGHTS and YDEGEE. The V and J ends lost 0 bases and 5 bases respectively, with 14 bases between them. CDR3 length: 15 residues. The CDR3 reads CASSLEQGLLETQYF. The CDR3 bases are TGTGCCAGCAGCTTGGAGCAGGGGTTGCTCGAGACCCAGTACTTC.

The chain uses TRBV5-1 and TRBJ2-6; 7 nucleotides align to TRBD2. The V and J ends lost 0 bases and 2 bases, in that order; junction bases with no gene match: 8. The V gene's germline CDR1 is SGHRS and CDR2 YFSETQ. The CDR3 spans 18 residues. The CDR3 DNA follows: TGCGCCAGCAGCTTGGCCGGGGAGGGGTCCCCTGGGGCCAACGTCCTGACTTTC. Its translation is CASSLAGEGSPGANVLTF.

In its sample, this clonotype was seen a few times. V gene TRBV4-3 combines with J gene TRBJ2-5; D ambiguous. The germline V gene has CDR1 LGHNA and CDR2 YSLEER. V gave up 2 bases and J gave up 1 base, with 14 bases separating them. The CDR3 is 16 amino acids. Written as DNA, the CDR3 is TGCGCCAGCAGCCAATCCGGCGGACGAGCCCAAGAGACCCAGTACTTC. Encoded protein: CASSQSGGRAQETQYF.

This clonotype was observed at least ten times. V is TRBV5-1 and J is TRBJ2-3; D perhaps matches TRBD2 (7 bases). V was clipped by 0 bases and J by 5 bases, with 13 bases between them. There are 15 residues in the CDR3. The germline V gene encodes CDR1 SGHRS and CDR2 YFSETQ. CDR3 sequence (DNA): TGCGCCAGCAGCTTGGATCCGGGGGGCCAAGATACGCAGTATTTT. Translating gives CASSLDPGGQDTQYF.

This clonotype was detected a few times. CDR3 in DNA: TGTGCCAGCAGCTTACGACAGGGCCATGAGCAGTTCTTC. Translating it yields CASSLRQGHEQFF. The rearrangement links TRBV11-3 to TRBJ2-1; 7 bases map to TRBD1. V trimming: 2 bases; J trimming: 8 bases; junction bases outside the gene matches: 3. The CDR3 has 13 residues. Germline lookup yields CDR1 SGHNT and CDR2 YENEEA.

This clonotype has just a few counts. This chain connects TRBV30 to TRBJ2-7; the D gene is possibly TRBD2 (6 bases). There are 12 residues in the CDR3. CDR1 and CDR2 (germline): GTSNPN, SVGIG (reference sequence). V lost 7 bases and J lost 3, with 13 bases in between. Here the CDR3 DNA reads TGTGCCTCGGGACTCCCGGGCTACGAGCAGTACTTC. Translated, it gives CASGLPGYEQYF. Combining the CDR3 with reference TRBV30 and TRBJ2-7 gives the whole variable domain SQTIHQWPATLVQPVGSPLSLECTVEGTSNPNLYWYRQAAGRGLQLLFYSVGIGQISSEVPQNLSASRPQDRQFILSSKKLLLSDSGFYLCASGLPGYEQYFGPGTRLTVT.

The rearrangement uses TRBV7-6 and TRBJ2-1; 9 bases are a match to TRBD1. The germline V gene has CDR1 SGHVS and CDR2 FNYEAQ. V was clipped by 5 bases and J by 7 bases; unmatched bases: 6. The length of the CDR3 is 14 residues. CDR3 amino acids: CASSPRDRVNEQFF. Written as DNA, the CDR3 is TGTGCCAGCAGCCCCCGGGACAGGGTGAATGAGCAGTTCTTC. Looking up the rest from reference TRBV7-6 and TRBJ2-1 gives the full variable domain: GAGVSQSPRYKVTKRGQDVALRCDPISGHVSLYWYRQALGQGPEFLTYFNYEAQQDKSGLPNDRFSAERPEGSISTLTIQRTEQRDSAMYRCASSPRDRVNEQFFGPGTRLTVL.

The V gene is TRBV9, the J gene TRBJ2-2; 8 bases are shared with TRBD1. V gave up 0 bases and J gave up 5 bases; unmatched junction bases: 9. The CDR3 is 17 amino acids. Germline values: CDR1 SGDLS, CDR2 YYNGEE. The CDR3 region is CASSVDPGGEWTGELFF. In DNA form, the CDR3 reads TGTGCCAGCAGCGTAGATCCAGGGGGCGAATGGACCGGGGAGCTGTTTTTT.

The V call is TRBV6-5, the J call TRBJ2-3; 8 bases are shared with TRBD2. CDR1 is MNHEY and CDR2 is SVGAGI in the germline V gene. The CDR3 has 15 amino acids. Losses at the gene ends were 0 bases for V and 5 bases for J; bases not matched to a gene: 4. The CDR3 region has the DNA TGTGCCAGCAGTTACTCAGAGACTAGCGTAGATACGCAGTATTTT. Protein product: CASSYSETSVDTQYF.

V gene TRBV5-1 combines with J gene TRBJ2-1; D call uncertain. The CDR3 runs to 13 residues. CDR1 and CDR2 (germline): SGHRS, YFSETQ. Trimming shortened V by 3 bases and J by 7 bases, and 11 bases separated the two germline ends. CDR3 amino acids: CASSSKPSNEQFF. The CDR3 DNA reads TGCGCCAGCAGCTCCAAGCCTTCAAATGAGCAGTTCTTC.

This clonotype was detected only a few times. The CDR3 sequence is CASSVEAPNQPQHF. CDR3 in DNA: TGTGCCAGCTCAGTTGAAGCCCCTAATCAGCCCCAGCATTTT. The rearrangement uses TRBV18 and TRBJ1-5; D call uncertain. Looked up from germline, CDR1 is KGHSH and CDR2 is LQKENI. Trimming removed 5 bases at V and 4 bases at J, with 12 bases between. CDR3 size: 14 residues.

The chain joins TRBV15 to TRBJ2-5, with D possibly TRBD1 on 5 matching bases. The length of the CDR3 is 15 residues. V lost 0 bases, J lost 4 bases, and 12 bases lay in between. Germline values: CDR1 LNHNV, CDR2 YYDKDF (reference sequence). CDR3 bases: TGTGCCACCAGCAGAGATCATTCTACAGGAGAGACCCAGTACTTC. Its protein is CATSRDHSTGETQYF.

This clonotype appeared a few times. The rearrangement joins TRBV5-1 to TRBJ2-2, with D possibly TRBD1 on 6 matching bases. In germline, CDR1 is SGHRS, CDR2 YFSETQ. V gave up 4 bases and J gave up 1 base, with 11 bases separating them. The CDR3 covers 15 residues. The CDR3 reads CASSNQDRNTGELFF. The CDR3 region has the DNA TGCGCCAGCAGCAACCAGGACAGGAACACCGGGGAGCTGTTTTTT.

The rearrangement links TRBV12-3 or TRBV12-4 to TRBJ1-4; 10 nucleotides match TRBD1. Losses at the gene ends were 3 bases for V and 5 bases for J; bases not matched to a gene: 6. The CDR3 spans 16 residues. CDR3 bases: TGTGCCAGCAGTTTTCGGTTGGACAGGGGGAATGAAAAACTGTTTTTT. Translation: CASSFRLDRGNEKLFF.

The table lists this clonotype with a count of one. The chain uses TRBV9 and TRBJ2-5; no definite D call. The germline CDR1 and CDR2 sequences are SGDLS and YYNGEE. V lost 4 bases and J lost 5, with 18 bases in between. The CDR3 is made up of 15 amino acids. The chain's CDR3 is CASSLSRTELETQYF. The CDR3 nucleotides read TGTGCCAGCAGCCTCAGCCGAACAGAGTTGGAGACCCAGTACTTC.

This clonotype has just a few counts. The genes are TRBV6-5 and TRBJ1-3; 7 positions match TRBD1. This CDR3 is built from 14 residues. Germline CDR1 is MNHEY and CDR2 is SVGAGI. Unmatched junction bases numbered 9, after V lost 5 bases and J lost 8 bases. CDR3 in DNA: TGTGCCAGCAGTCCGAGAGGGGGCGGGGACACCATATATTTT. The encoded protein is CASSPRGGGDTIYF.

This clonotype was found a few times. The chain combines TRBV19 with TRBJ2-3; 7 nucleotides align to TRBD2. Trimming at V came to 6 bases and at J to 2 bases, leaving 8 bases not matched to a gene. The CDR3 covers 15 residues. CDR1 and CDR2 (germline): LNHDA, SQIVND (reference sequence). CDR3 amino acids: CASSQAGPFTDTQYF. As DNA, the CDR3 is TGTGCCAGTAGCCAAGCGGGACCCTTCACAGATACGCAGTATTTT.

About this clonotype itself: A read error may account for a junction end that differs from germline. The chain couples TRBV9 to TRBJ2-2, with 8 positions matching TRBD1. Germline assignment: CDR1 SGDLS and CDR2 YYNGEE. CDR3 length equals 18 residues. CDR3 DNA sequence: TGTGCCAGCAGCCTTTCGGAGACAGGGGAGGAGAGCACCGGGGAGCTGCTTTTT. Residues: CASSLSETGEESTGELLF.

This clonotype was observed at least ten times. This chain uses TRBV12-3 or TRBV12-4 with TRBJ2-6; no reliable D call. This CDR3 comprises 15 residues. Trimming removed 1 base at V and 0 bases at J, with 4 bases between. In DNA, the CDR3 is TGTGCCAGCAGTTTAGGGGTCTCTGGGGCCAACGTCCTGACTTTC. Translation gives CASSLGVSGANVLTF.